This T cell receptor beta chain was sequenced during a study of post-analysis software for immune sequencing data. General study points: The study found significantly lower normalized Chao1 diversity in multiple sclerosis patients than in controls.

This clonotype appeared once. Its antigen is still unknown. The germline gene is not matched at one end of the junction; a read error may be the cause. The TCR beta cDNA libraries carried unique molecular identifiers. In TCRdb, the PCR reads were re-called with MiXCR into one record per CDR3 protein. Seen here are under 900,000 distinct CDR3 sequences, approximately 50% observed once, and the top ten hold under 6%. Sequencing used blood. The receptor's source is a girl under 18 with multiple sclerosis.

In DNA form, the CDR3 reads TGTGCCAGCAGTCCGGACAGTTACGGGCAGTACTTC. It specifies CASSPDSYGQYF. V and J are TRBV12-3 or TRBV12-4 and TRBJ2-7; possible D gene TRBD1, 6 bases. This CDR3 contains 12 residues.